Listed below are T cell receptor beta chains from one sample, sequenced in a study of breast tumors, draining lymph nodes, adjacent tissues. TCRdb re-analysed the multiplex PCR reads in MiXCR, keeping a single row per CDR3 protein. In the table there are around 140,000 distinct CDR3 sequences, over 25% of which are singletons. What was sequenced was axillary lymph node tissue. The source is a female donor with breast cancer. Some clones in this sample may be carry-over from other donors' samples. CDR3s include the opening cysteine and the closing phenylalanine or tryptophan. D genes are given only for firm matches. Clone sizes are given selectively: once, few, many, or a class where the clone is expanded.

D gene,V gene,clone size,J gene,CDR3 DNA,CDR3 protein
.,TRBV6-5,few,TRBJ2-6,TGTGCCAGCAGTCACCTGTTCTCTGGGGCCAACGTCCTGACTTTC,CASSHLFSGANVLTF
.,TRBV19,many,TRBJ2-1,TGTGCCAGTACGAGCGTGAGTGAGCAGTTCTTC,CASTSVSEQFF
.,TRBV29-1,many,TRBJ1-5,TGCAGCGTTGCAAATGGGCAGGGCGGTCAGCCCCAGCATTTT,CSVANGQGGQPQHF
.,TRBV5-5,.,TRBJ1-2,TGTGCCAGCGGGGGGGATGGCTCCACCTTC,CASGGDGSTF
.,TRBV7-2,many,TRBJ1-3,TGTGCCAGCAGCTTGGGGGGAGCGCCCTTCTCTGGAAACACCATATATTTT,CASSLGGAPFSGNTIYF
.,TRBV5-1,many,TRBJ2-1,TGCGCCAGCAGCTTGTTTTGGGGGACCTACAATGAGCAGTTCTTC,CASSLFWGTYNEQFF
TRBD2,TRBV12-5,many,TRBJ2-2,TGTGCTAGTGGCCAAGCGGGGCATACTAGCGGAAACACCGGGGAGCTGTTTTTT,CASGQAGHTSGNTGELFF
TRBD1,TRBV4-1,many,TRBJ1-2,TGCGCCGGCAGCCAAGGGGTTGGTCGGGCGGACAGGGAGTACGGCTACACCTTC,CAGSQGVGRADREYGYTF
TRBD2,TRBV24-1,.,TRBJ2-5,TGTGCCACCAGTGACCCTAGCGGGACGAAAGAGACCCAGTACTTC,CATSDPSGTKETQYF
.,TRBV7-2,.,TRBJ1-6,TGTGCCAGCAGCTCGAAGCGGGGGCCGTACAATAATTCACCCCTCCACTTT,CASSSKRGPYNNSPLHF
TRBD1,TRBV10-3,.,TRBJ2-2,TGTGCCGTGGGGACAGCGGCTAACTATGGCTACACCGGGGAGCTGTTTTTT,CAVGTAANYGYTGELFF
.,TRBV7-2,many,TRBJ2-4,TGTGCCAGCAGCGGCGGCCGGAGATCACTAGCCAAAAACATTCAGTACTTC,CASSGGRRSLAKNIQYF
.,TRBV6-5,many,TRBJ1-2,TGTGCCAGCAGTACAGACAGTGTCAGCACCTTC,CASSTDSVSTF
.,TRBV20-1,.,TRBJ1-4,TGCAGTGCTAGCGGGATAGGGAATGAAAGACTGTTTTTT,CSASGIGNERLFF
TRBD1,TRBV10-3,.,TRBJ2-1,TGTGCCATCAGTGCCGGGACAGGGGATGGCTACAATGAGCAGTTCTTC,CAISAGTGDGYNEQFF
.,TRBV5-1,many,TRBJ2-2,TGCGCCAGCAGCCTTCCGACAGCGAACACCGGGGAGCTGTTTTTT,CASSLPTANTGELFF
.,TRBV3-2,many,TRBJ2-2,TGTGCCAGCAGCCAATGTAACACCAACACCGGGGAGCTGTTTTTT,CASSQCNTNTGELFF
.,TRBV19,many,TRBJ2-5,TGTGCCAGTAGCAATTATGCAGTCGGGTCGCAAGAAACCCAGTACTTC,CASSNYAVGSQETQYF
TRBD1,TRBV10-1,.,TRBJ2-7,TGCGCCAGCAGAGGGGACAGCTCCTACGAGCAGTACTTC,CASRGDSSYEQYF
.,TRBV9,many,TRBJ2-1,TGTGCCAGCAGCCCGAGAGGTCTAGCGTCCTACAATGAGCAGTTCTTC,CASSPRGLASYNEQFF
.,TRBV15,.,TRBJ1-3,TGTGCCACCACAAGGGATAAGTCTGGAAACACCATATATTTT,CATTRDKSGNTIYF
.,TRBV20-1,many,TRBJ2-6,TGCAGTGCCAACCAGGGTGCTGGGGCCAACGTCCTGACTTTC,CSANQGAGANVLTF
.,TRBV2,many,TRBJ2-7,TGTGCCAGCAGCCTACAGGGCGTAATCGACGAGCAGTACTTC,CASSLQGVIDEQYF
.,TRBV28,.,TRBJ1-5,TGTGCCAGCAGGCAGGGCTATGGCCAGCATTTT,CASRQGYGQHF
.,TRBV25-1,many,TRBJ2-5,TGTGCCAGCAGTGAAGCGACCTTCGGGAAAGGGGTAGCAGAGACCCAGTACTTC,CASSEATFGKGVAETQYF
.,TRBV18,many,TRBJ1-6,TGTGCCAGCTCACTTGGGGGCTTGGATTCACCCCTCCACTTT,CASSLGGLDSPLHF
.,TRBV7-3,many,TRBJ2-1,TGTGCCAGCAGCTTAGTAGTTGCCGCGGGCAATGAGCAGTTCTTC,CASSLVVAAGNEQFF
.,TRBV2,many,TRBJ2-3,TGTGCCAGCACGGGGCGGGGTCCATCAGATACGCAGTATTTT,CASTGRGPSDTQYF
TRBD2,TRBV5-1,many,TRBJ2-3,TGCGCCAGCAGCAGAGAAGCGGGGGGGTTGGATACGCAGTATTTT,CASSREAGGLDTQYF
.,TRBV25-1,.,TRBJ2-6,TGTGCCAGCAGTGATCTCACGCCCGGGGCCAACGTCCTGACTTTC,CASSDLTPGANVLTF
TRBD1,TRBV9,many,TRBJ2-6,TGTGCCAGCAGCGTATCCCTTGCAGGGGGCTCTGGGGCCAACGTCCTGACTTTC,CASSVSLAGGSGANVLTF
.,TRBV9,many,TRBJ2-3,TGTGCCAGCAGCGAGCTCCAGGGGCATAGCACAGATACGCAGTATTTT,CASSELQGHSTDTQYF
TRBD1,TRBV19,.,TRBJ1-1,TGTGCCAGTAGTCCAAGAAGGGACAGGCCAAGGAACACTGAAGCTTTCTTT,CASSPRRDRPRNTEAFF
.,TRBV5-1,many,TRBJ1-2,TGCGCCAGCAGCTTGGCGCCAGGGGAGGGCTATGGCTACACCTTC,CASSLAPGEGYGYTF
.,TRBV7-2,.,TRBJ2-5,TGTGCCAGCAGCTACCCAGGGGAGGCCCAGTACTTC,CASSYPGEAQYF
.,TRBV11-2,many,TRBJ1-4,TGTGCCAGCAGCTTAGGGGTGACCCGTGGACTGTTTTTT,CASSLGVTRGLFF
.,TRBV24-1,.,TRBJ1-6,TGTGCCACCAGTAGAAGTGTGTCAGGGGCGGGGGGGAGTGGTTCACCCCTCCACTTT,CATSRSVSGAGGSGSPLHF
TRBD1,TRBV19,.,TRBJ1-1,TGTGCCAGTAGAAGACAGGGGTCGAACACTGAAGCTTTCTTT,CASRRQGSNTEAFF
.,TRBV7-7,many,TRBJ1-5,TGTGCTAGCAGCTTTCGGGGGGGGGAGCCTAGCAATCAGCCCCAGCATTTT,CASSFRGGEPSNQPQHF
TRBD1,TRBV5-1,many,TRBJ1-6,TGCGCCAGCAGCTGGGAAGGACAGGGATATTCACCCCTCCACTTT,CASSWEGQGYSPLHF
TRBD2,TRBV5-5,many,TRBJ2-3,TGTGCCAGCACCGGGACTAGCGGGGCATCAGATACGCAGTATTTT,CASTGTSGASDTQYF
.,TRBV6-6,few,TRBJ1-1,TGTGCCAGCAGTTACTCGAGAAGGAGGACTGAAGCTTTCTTT,CASSYSRRRTEAFF
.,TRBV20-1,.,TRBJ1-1,TGCAGTGCTAGACCATTGACAGGACTCACTGAAGCTTTCTTT,CSARPLTGLTEAFF
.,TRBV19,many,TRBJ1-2,TGTGCCAGTAATCCCCTCCCGGGGGGATCCAACTATGGCTACACCTTC,CASNPLPGGSNYGYTF
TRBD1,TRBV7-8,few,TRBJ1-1,TGTGCCAGCAGCCCCTGGCAGGGGGCAACTGAAGCTTTCTTT,CASSPWQGATEAFF
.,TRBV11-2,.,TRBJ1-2,TGTGCCAGCAGCCTCCCGACCGAGGGGCGTAGCTACACCTTC,CASSLPTEGRSYTF
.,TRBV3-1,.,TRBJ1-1,TGTGCCAGCAGCCAAGATGTAGTCACTGAAGCTTTCTTT,CASSQDVVTEAFF
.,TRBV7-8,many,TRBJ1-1,TGTGCCAGCATCACGAACACTGAAGCTTTCTTT,CASITNTEAFF
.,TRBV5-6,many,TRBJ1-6,TGTGCCAGCAGCTACGGGACGGATCCGGCCCTCCACTTT,CASSYGTDPALHF
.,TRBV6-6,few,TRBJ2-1,TGTGCCAGCAGTACCCTGGGGGCAGGGTCGGGTGAGCAGTTCTTC,CASSTLGAGSGEQFF
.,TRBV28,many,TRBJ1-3,TGTGCCAGCAGCCTGGGGACCAGAGGAAACACCATATATTTT,CASSLGTRGNTIYF
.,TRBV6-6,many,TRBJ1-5,TGTGCCAGCAGTCCCTTAAGCAATCAGCCCCAGCATTTT,CASSPLSNQPQHF
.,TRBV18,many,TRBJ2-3,TGTGCCAGCTCTGGGGGGATCACAGATACGCAGTATTTT,CASSGGITDTQYF
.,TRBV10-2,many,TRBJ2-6,TGCGCCAGCAGTGAGTGGTCGGCTGGGGCCAACGTCCTGACTTTC,CASSEWSAGANVLTF
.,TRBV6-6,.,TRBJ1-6,TGTGCCAGCAGTTACCTTAGGGGCGTCGCCCTCAGGAATTCACCCCTCCACTTT,CASSYLRGVALRNSPLHF